The clone carrying this T cell receptor (beta chain) was seen more than once but under ten times. Its antigen is not known. This entry comes from a study of shared clonotypes between healthy human individuals. Overall study results and limits: Non-shared clonotypes showed lower generation probabilities than clonotypes common to all four donors. Sequencing depth was predicted to influence how clonotypes are shared among donors.

CD4+ cells underwent separation, giving CD45RA+ naive and CD45RA-negative memory subsets. Per the study methods: Filtering of immunoSEQ junctional sequences could not match full-length read filtering. Measured with immunoSEQ multiplex PCR; TCRdb has only the in-frame clones, and not every one. V and J calls and clone size follow that table, whereas D and trimming were derived from the DNA. The data show under 1,100,000 clones, about 84% seen once. Germline-derived CDR1 and CDR2 are MDHEN and SYDVKM. V lost 6 bases, J lost 7 bases, and 6 bases stayed unmatched. The CDR3 totals 13 residues. The rearrangement joins TRBV28 to TRBJ1-5; 7 positions match TRBD1. Specimen: memory CD4+ T cells from PBMCs. Documented subset: CD45RA-negative fraction. The receptor comes from a man between 18 and 35 years old in good health. Some clones in this sample may be carry-over from other donors' samples. Written as DNA, the CDR3 is TGTGCCAGCAGCCAGGGACAGATCCAGCCCCAGCATTTT. It specifies CASSQGQIQPQHF.